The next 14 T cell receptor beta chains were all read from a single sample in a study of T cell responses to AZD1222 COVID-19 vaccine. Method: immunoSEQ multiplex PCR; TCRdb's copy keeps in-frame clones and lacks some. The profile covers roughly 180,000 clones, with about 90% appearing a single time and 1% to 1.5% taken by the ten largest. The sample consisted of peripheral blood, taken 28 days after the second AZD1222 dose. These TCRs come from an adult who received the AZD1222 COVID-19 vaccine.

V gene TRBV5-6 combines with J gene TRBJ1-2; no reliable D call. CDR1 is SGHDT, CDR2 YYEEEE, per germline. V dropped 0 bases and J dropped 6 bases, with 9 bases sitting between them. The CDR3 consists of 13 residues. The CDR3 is CASSLDTLDGYTF. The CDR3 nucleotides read TGTGCCAGCAGCTTGGACACCCTAGATGGCTACACCTTC.

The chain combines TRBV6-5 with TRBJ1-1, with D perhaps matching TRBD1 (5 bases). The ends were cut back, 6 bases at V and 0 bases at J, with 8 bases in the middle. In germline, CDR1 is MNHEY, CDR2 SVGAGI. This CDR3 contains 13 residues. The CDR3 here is CASSLGLNTEAFF. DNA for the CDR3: TGTGCCAGCAGCCTGGGACTGAACACTGAAGCTTTCTTT.

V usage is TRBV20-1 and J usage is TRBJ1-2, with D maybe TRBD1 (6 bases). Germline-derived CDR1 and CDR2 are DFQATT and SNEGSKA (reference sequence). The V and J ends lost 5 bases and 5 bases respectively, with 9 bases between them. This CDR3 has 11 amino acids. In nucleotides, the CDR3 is TGCAGTGCTTACGGACAGTATGGCTACACCTTC. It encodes CSAYGQYGYTF.

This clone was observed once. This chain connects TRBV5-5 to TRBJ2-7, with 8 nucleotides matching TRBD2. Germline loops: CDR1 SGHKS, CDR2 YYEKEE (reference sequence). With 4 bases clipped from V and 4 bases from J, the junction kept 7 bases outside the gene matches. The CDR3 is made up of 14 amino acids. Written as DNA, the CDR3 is TGTGCCAGCAGCCCCGGGGGGGGAACATACGAGCAGTACTTC. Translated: CASSPGGGTYEQYF.

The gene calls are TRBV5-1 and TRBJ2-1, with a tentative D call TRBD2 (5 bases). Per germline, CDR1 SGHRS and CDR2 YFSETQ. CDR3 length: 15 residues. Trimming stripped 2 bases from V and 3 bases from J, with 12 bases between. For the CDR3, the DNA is TGCGCCAGCAGCTTCTCTCCGAGCGGCTACAATGAGCAGTTCTTC. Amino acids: CASSFSPSGYNEQFF.

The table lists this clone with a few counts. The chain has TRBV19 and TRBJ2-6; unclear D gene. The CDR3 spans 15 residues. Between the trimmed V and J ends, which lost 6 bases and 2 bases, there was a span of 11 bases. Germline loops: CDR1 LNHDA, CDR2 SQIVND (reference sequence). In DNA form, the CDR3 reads TGTGCCAGTAGGGGTCGCTGGGCTGGGGCCAACGTCCTGACTTTC. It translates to CASRGRWAGANVLTF. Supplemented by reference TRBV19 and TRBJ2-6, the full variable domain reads DGGITQSPKYLFRKEGQNVTLSCEQNLNHDAMYWYRQDPGQGLRLIYYSQIVNDFQKGDIAEGYSVSREKKESFPLTVTSAQKNPTAFYLCASRGRWAGANVLTFGAGSRLTVL.

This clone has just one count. The chain's CDR3 is CAWSSPPSSPGTEAFF. CDR3 in DNA: TGTGCCTGGTCGAGCCCCCCCTCCTCGCCGGGGACTGAAGCTTTCTTT. The rearrangement uses TRBV30 and TRBJ1-1; D not resolved. Trimming stripped 5 bases from V and 5 bases from J, with 24 bases between. Germline CDR1 and CDR2: GTSNPN and SVGIG (reference sequence). This CDR3 comprises 16 residues.

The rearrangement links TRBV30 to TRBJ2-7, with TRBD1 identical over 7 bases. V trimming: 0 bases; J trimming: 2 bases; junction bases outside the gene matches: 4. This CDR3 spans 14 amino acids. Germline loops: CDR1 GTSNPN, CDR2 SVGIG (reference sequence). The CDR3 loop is CAWSVGQGAYEQYF. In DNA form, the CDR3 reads TGTGCCTGGAGTGTGGGGCAGGGGGCCTACGAGCAGTACTTC.

The CDR3 loop is CASSPYLSLLSSNEKLFF. CDR3 sequence (DNA): TGCGCCAGCAGCCCCTACCTGAGCTTACTTAGTTCTAATGAAAAACTGTTTTTT. This chain connects TRBV4-3 to TRBJ1-4, with D hard to call. From germline, CDR1 is LGHNA and CDR2 YSLEER. Trimming removed 4 bases at V and 3 bases at J, with 21 bases between. The CDR3 runs 18 residues.

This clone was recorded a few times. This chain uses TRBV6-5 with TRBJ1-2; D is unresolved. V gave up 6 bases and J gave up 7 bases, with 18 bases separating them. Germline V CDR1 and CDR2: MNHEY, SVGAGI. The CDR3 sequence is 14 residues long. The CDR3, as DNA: TGTGCCAGCAGATTTAACGAGGGATCGGGTGGCTACACCTTC. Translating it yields CASRFNEGSGGYTF.

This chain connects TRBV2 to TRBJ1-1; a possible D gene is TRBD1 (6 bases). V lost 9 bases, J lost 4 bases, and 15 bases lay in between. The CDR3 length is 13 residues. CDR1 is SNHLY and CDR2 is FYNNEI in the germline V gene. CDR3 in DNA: TGTGCCAGACGAGGGGGGTTTAGCACTGAAGCTTTCTTT. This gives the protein CARRGGFSTEAFF.

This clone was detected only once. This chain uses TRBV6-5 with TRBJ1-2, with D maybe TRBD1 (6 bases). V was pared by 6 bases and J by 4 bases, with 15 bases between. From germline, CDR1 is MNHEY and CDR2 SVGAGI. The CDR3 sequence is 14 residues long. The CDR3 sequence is CASRSQGTRYGYTF. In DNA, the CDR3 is TGTGCCAGCAGATCCCAGGGGACCCGCTATGGCTACACCTTC.

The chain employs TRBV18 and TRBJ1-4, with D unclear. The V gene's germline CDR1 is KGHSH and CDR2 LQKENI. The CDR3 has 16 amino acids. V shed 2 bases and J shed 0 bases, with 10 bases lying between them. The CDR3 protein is CASSPSRVATNEKLFF. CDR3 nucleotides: TGTGCCAGCTCACCATCGAGGGTTGCAACTAATGAAAAACTGTTTTTT.

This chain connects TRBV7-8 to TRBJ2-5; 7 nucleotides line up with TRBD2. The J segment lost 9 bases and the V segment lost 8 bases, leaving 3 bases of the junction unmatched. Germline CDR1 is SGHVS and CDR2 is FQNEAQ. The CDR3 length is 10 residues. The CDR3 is CASSAGAQYF. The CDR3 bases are TGTGCCAGCTCCGCGGGGGCCCAGTACTTC. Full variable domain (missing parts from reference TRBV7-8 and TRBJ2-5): GAGVSQSPRYKVAKRGQDVALRCDPISGHVSLFWYQQALGQGPEFLTYFQNEAQLDKSGLPSDRFFAERPEGSVSTLKIQRTQQEDSAVYLCASSAGAQYFGPGTRLLVL.